This note documents a single T cell receptor beta chain sequence. Its cognate antigen is unknown. Tagging with unique molecular identifiers was applied to individual cDNA molecules. Each CDR3 protein is one row after TCRdb ran MiXCR on the 5' RACE reads. The sample records 60,000 to 75,000 distinct CDR3 sequences, about 10% being singletons. These data originate in a study of early T cells in non-severe SARS-CoV-2 infection. Overall study results and limits: There was a bias toward anti-spike CD8 responses in VDJdb matching, which missed private and CD4 specificities.

The V and J ends lost 1 base and 3 bases respectively, with 3 bases between them. The CDR3 runs 12 residues. Germline values: CDR1 MGHRA, CDR2 YSYEKL. Sequencing was performed on whole blood. V and J are TRBV4-1 and TRBJ1-2, with D hard to call. The sequence was obtained from an adult who was a healthcare worker with PCR-confirmed SARS-CoV-2 infection or an uninfected control (not recorded which). CDR3 sequence reads: CASSQGDYGYTF. The CDR3 nucleotides read TGCGCCAGCAGCCAAGGAGACTATGGCTACACCTTC.